Below are 21 T cell receptor beta chains sequenced from a single sample in a study of regulatory T cells in long-lasting Graves disease. Time point of the sample: newly diagnosed GD, antithyroid drugs for less than 3 months. The TCR library was prepared using RNA isolated from PBMCs. Both iRepertoire HTBI primers and Arm-PCR of CDR3 regions were used to build the TCR beta libraries. TCRdb fed the multiplex PCR reads into MiXCR, producing one record per CDR3 protein. There are about 220,000 distinct CDR3 sequences in the sample; approximately 18% occur only once, and about 12% lies in the top ten. This sample also belongs to another study, concerning T cells in Graves' hyperthyroidism and ophthalmopathy.

The input for sequencing was peripheral blood mononuclear cells (PBMCs), taken at new diagnosis, from a patient treated with antithyroid drugs. The receptors come from a woman aged 25 to 39 with Graves disease.

This clonotype was observed at least ten times. The chain combines TRBV28 with TRBJ2-2; TRBD1 agrees at 9 bases. The CDR3 sequence is 16 residues long. V shed 6 bases, J shed 3 bases, and the junction held 8 bases outside the gene matches. Germline assignment: CDR1 MDHEN and CDR2 SYDVKM. The DNA for the CDR3 is TGTGCCAGCAGACCTACAGGGGGCGCTTACACCGGGGAGCTGTTTTTT. Protein: CASRPTGGAYTGELFF. Together with reference TRBV28 and TRBJ2-2, the CDR3 gives the full variable domain: DVKVTQSSRYLVKRTGEKVFLECVQDMDHENMFWYRQDPGLGLRLIYFSYDVKMKEKGDIPEGYSVSREKKERFSLILESASTNQTSMYLCASRPTGGAYTGELFFGEGSRLTVL.

This clonotype was recorded at least ten times. The chain combines TRBV2 with TRBJ2-7, with 15 nucleotides matching TRBD2. V was clipped by 6 bases and J by 5 bases; unmatched bases: 14. CDR1 and CDR2 from the germline V gene are SNHLY and FYNNEI. The CDR3 totals 18 residues. The CDR3 DNA follows: TGTGCCAGCAGCCTCTGGACTAGCGGGGGGGCCTTAGGCGACGAGCAGTACTTC. Translating it yields CASSLWTSGGALGDEQYF.

This clonotype was counted at least ten times. The rearrangement uses TRBV14 and TRBJ2-7; 7 bases map to TRBD1. This CDR3 region has 15 residues. V gave up 4 bases and J gave up 5 bases; unmatched junction bases: 11. The germline V gene has CDR1 SGHDN and CDR2 FVKESK. The CDR3: CASSRSRTGRDEQYF. The CDR3 nucleotides read TGTGCCAGCAGCCGAAGTCGGACAGGACGGGACGAGCAGTACTTC.

This rearrangement joins TRBV9 to TRBJ2-1; 11 bases are a match to TRBD2. This CDR3 region has 16 residues. Germline CDR1 reads SGDLS; CDR2 reads YYNGEE. Unmatched junction bases numbered 3, after V lost 4 bases and J lost 0 bases. Here the CDR3 reads CASSKTSGTSYNEQFF. DNA of the CDR3: TGTGCCAGCAGCAAGACTAGCGGGACCTCCTACAATGAGCAGTTCTTC.

This clonotype was observed at least ten times. CDR3 sequence reads: CASSFRGKGYGGYTF. The CDR3 nucleotides are TGTGCCAGCAGTTTCCGGGGAAAGGGGTATGGAGGCTACACCTTC. This chain links TRBV28 with TRBJ1-2; D is perhaps TRBD1 (5 bases). CDR1 and CDR2 from the germline V gene are MDHEN and SYDVKM. This CDR3 spans 15 amino acids. V gave up 3 bases and J gave up 8 bases, with 19 bases separating them.

This clonotype was counted ten times or more. The J gene is TRBJ2-3, the V gene TRBV6-5; no definite D call. The length of the CDR3 is 15 residues. The V gene lost 2 bases and the J gene lost 2 bases, with 11 bases spanning the gap. Germline CDR1 and CDR2: MNHEY and SVGAGI. CDR3 sequence reads: CASSYLGSSTDTQYF. The CDR3 region has the DNA TGTGCCAGCAGTTACCTGGGGTCGTCCACAGATACGCAGTATTTT.

This clonotype was detected ten times or more. This chain joins TRBV28 and TRBJ2-1; 7 nucleotides agree with TRBD1. The V segment lost 6 bases and the J segment 6 bases; nucleotides outside the gene matches: 5. The CDR3 totals 13 residues. The germline gives CDR1 MDHEN, CDR2 SYDVKM. Here the CDR3 DNA reads TGTGCCAGCAGCAGACAGGGACGCAATGAGCAGTTCTTC. As protein: CASSRQGRNEQFF.

Only a few counts were recorded for this clonotype. A read error likely explains this, since a far larger clone differs by one base. This sequence joins TRBV2 and TRBJ2-3, with D unresolved. The end of the DNA fits TRBJ1-1 better, so the J call may be wrong. CDR3 size: 12 residues. The germline V gene has CDR1 SNHLY and CDR2 FYNNEI. In DNA, the CDR3 is TGTGCCAGCAGTGGAGCGTCCCAGGAAGCTTTCTTT. As protein: CASSGASQEAFF.

This clonotype was observed at least ten times. J is TRBJ1-2 and V is TRBV6-4; D not resolved. Between the trimmed V and J ends, which lost 7 bases and 0 bases, there was a span of 15 bases. Germline V gene sequence: CDR1 MRHNA, CDR2 SNTAGT. The CDR3 length is 15 residues. CDR3 bases: TGTGCCAGCATCCCAGGAGGAATAGCTAACTATGGCTACACCTTC. This codes for CASIPGGIANYGYTF.

This clonotype appeared many times. The rearrangement links TRBV6-1 to TRBJ1-1; maybe TRBD1 (5 bases). The length of the CDR3 is 14 residues. Germline-derived CDR1 and CDR2 are MNHNS and SASEGT. The germline V and J ends were trimmed by 0 bases and 4 bases, with 9 bases remaining between them. CDR3 coding DNA: TGTGCCAGCAGTGAAGCCAGGGAGGGCACTGAAGCTTTCTTT. The encoded protein is CASSEAREGTEAFF.

This clonotype showed up many times. The genes are TRBV5-8 and TRBJ1-4; 9 nucleotides line up with TRBD1. There are 15 residues in the CDR3. Trimming removed 4 bases from V and 8 bases from J; junction bases left unmatched: 9. CDR1 and CDR2 from the germline V gene are SGHTS and YDEGEE. The CDR3 protein is CASSPGTGLNEKLFF. DNA of the CDR3: TGTGCCAGCAGCCCAGGGACAGGGTTGAACGAAAAACTGTTTTTT.

This clonotype was recorded many times. The J gene is TRBJ1-6, the V gene TRBV18; tentatively, D is TRBD1 (6 bases). Per the germline V gene, CDR1 is KGHSH and CDR2 is LQKENI. The CDR3 covers 15 residues. Trimming stripped 3 bases from V and 5 bases from J, with 11 bases between. CDR3 bases: TGTGCCAGCTCACCTGTTGCAGGGGATAATTCACCCCTCCACTTT. Its translation is CASSPVAGDNSPLHF. The variable domain in full, with the rest retrieved from reference TRBV18 and TRBJ1-6, is NAGVMQNPRHLVRRRGQEARLRCSPMKGHSHVYWYRQLPEEGLKFMVYLQKENIIDESGMPKERFSAEFPKEGPSILRIQQVVRGDSAAYFCASSPVAGDNSPLHFGNGTRLTVT.

In this sample, this clonotype turned up once. The chain has TRBV13 and TRBJ2-7; tentative D call: TRBD1 (5 bases). CDR1 PRHDT and CDR2 FYEKMQ come from the germline V gene (reference sequence). The CDR3 covers 15 residues. V lost 1 base, J lost 3 bases, and 13 bases lay in between. The CDR3 loop is CASSLATGPYYEQYF. In DNA, the CDR3 is TGTGCCAGCAGCTTAGCTACAGGACCATACTACGAGCAGTACTTC. The full variable domain, completed using reference TRBV13 and TRBJ2-7, is AAGVIQSPRHLIKEKRETATLKCYPIPRHDTVYWYQQGPGQDPQFLISFYEKMQSDKGSIPDRFSAQQFSDYHSELNMSSLELGDSALYFCASSLATGPYYEQYFGPGTRLTVT.

This clonotype has a count of ten or more. V usage is TRBV19 and J usage is TRBJ2-2; 7 bases are a match to TRBD2. CDR1 is LNHDA, CDR2 SQIVND, per germline (reference sequence). V shed 0 bases, J shed 3 bases, and the junction held 13 bases outside the gene matches. The length of the CDR3 is 19 residues. The CDR3 coding sequence is TGTGCCAGTAGTATAGACGTTTTGGGACTACGGGGAGACACCGGGGAGCTGTTTTTT. Protein sequence: CASSIDVLGLRGDTGELFF.

This clonotype was detected a few times. This may arise from a read error, as a much more abundant clone is one base away. The final CDR3 position lacks the conserved phenylalanine or tryptophan, pointing to a likely read error. Here the CDR3 DNA reads TGTGCCAGCAGCCCCGCGGAGGAGAATAACTATGGCTACACCTCC. This sequence encodes CASSPAEENNYGYTS. V is TRBV28 and J is TRBJ1-2; no reliable D call. The CDR3 contains 15 residues. V lost 6 bases and J lost 1, with 15 bases in between. Germline values: CDR1 MDHEN, CDR2 SYDVKM.

V usage is TRBV18 and J usage is TRBJ2-6, with D possibly being TRBD1 (6 bases). Germline CDR1 reads KGHSH; CDR2 reads LQKENI. The CDR3 is made up of 17 amino acids. Trimming removed 6 bases from V and 0 bases from J, with 15 bases in between. The chain's CDR3 is CASSEQGPSSGANVLTF. The CDR3 coding sequence is TGTGCCAGCTCGGAACAGGGCCCCAGCTCTGGGGCCAACGTCCTGACTTTC.

Worth noting for this clonotype: A read error may be the cause here, since a much bigger clone is one base away. The rearrangement joins TRBV28 to TRBJ2-4; D not resolved. Germline assignment: CDR1 MDHEN and CDR2 SYDVKM. Trimming shortened V by 8 bases and J by 6 bases, and 11 bases separated the two germline ends. This CDR3 comprises 12 residues. In DNA form, the CDR3 reads TGTGCCAGCGGGGTGGGAAGAAACATTCAGTACTTC. It encodes CASGVGRNIQYF.

In this sample, this clonotype turned up many times. V usage is TRBV20-1 and J usage is TRBJ2-1; D gene uncertain. Trimming pared 3 bases from V and 4 bases from J, leaving 10 bases between. This CDR3 has 13 residues. Per the germline V gene, CDR1 is DFQATT and CDR2 is SNEGSKA (reference sequence). The chain's CDR3 is CSARPRGYNEQFF. The CDR3 DNA sequence: TGCAGTGCTAGGCCGCGAGGTTACAATGAGCAGTTCTTC.

There are many counts of this clonotype. The V call is TRBV28, the J call TRBJ1-2; D remains unclear. Per germline, CDR1 MDHEN and CDR2 SYDVKM. V lost 6 bases and J lost 7, with 27 bases in between. The CDR3 is made up of 17 amino acids. As DNA, the CDR3 is TGTGCCAGCAGGGGCCCCCGGGCAACCCCGAGCAGTGGTGGCTACACCTTC. Protein: CASRGPRATPSSGGYTF.

The genes are TRBV12-3 or TRBV12-4 and TRBJ2-1; TRBD2 aligns across 16 bases. This CDR3 has 22 residues. Trimming cost V 5 bases and J 2 bases; bases outside gene matches: 18. CDR3 amino acids: CASSPRDVGTSGGANAYNEQFF. The CDR3 DNA reads as TGTGCCAGCAGTCCCCGGGACGTAGGGACTAGCGGGGGGGCTAACGCCTACAATGAGCAGTTCTTC.

With regard to this clonotype: Since a far larger clone is one base different, this is likely a read error. The rearrangement uses TRBV11-2 and TRBJ2-7; perhaps TRBD1 as D (5 bases). The V gene's germline CDR1 is SGHAT and CDR2 FQNNGV. This CDR3 region has 14 residues. Trimming took off 7 bases at V and 2 bases at J, with 15 bases between the two ends. The CDR3 DNA sequence: TGTGCCAGCATCCCCTTCGACAGACCCTACGAGCAGTACTTC. Translating gives CASIPFDRPYEQYF. Complete variable domain (other parts from reference TRBV11-2 and TRBJ2-7): EAGVAQSPRYKIIEKRQSVAFWCNPISGHATLYWYQQILGQGPKLLIQFQNNGVVDDSQLPKDRFSAERLKGVDSTLKIQPAKLEDSAVYLCASIPFDRPYEQYFGPGTRLTVT.